Listed below are T cell receptor beta chains from one sample, sequenced in a study of cytomegalovirus exposure and HLA in healthy donors. TCRdb keeps only in-frame clones here, not all; method: immunoSEQ multiplex PCR. The data contain about 330,000 clones, roughly 87% of them singletons. Sequencing input: PBMCs. The receptors originated from a young woman in good health and CMV-seropositive. CDR3s include the opening cysteine and the closing phenylalanine or tryptophan. The D gene is left open where the match is weak. Expanded clones get a size class; other rows say once, few or many, or leave the size out.

d_gene	abundance	len	v_gene	j_gene	CDR3aa	CDR3nt
-	-	12	TRBV6-5	TRBJ2-1	CASSLALGEQFF	TGTGCCAGCAGCCTGGCTTTGGGTGAGCAGTTCTTC
TRBD1	-	14	TRBV6-5	TRBJ2-1	CASSRSRQGSEQFF	TGTGCCAGCAGTCGTAGTCGACAGGGCAGTGAGCAGTTCTTC
TRBD1	-	15	TRBV5-4	TRBJ2-7	CASSQPGQAAYEQYF	TGTGCCAGCAGCCAACCGGGACAGGCTGCCTACGAGCAGTACTTC
-	-	18	TRBV6-1	TRBJ1-6	CASSVRDGASANNSPLHF	TGTGCCAGCAGTGTCCGGGACGGCGCATCGGCCAATAATTCACCCCTCCACTTT
-	-	15	TRBV9	TRBJ2-1	CASSVTASVYNEQFF	TGTGCCAGCAGCGTTACCGCTTCGGTCTACAATGAGCAGTTCTTC
-	-	12	TRBV7-8	TRBJ1-5	CASSLGGQPQHF	TGTGCCAGCAGCTTAGGAGGTCAGCCCCAGCATTTT
-	-	15	TRBV6-1	TRBJ1-1	CASTQSHTLLSKAFF	TGTGCCAGCACTCAATCTCACACGCTCCTCTCTAAAGCTTTCTTT
TRBD1	-	15	TRBV9	TRBJ1-1	CASSPRTGWDTEAFF	TGTGCCAGCAGCCCCCGGACAGGGTGGGACACTGAAGCTTTCTTT
TRBD2	-	17	TRBV10-3	TRBJ2-1	CAISESGTSGTGNEQFF	TGTGCCATCAGTGAGTCGGGGACTAGCGGGACGGGCAATGAGCAGTTCTTC
-	few	11	TRBV6-5	TRBJ2-2	CASSRGRELFF	TGTGCCAGCAGCCGCGGGAGGGAGCTGTTTTTT
TRBD1	-	14	TRBV7-3	TRBJ1-1	CASSSHRGHTEAFF	TGTGCCAGCAGCTCCCACAGGGGGCACACTGAAGCTTTCTTT
TRBD2	-	16	TRBV5-1	TRBJ2-1	CASSFLGALAGNEQFF	TGCGCCAGCAGCTTCTTAGGGGCGCTAGCGGGAAATGAGCAGTTCTTC
-	-	15	TRBV14	TRBJ1-1	CASSQDLFLNTEAFF	TGTGCCAGCAGCCAGGACCTATTCTTGAACACTGAAGCTTTCTTT
-	few	16	TRBV28	TRBJ2-1	CASSPLGRGSYNEQFF	TGTGCCAGCAGTCCATTGGGGCGGGGCTCCTACAATGAGCAGTTCTTC
-	-	12	TRBV6-6	TRBJ1-1	CASATWGSEAFF	TGTGCCAGCGCCACTTGGGGGTCTGAAGCTTTCTTT
TRBD1	-	17	TRBV27	TRBJ1-5	CASSRVGGTGARQPQHF	TGTGCCAGCAGCCGAGTGGGCGGGACAGGGGCCCGTCAGCCCCAGCATTTT
TRBD2	-	17	TRBV7-6	TRBJ2-3	CASSLDVGGGGTDTQYF	TGTGCCAGCAGCTTAGACGTTGGGGGGGGAGGCACAGATACGCAGTATTTT
TRBD1	-	14	TRBV27	TRBJ1-1	CASRRGQINTEAFF	TGTGCCAGCAGGAGGGGACAGATAAACACTGAAGCTTTCTTT
TRBD1	-	12	TRBV7-9	TRBJ1-1	CASSLTGSEAFF	TGTGCCAGCAGCTTGACAGGGTCTGAAGCTTTCTTT
-	-	14	TRBV6-5	TRBJ2-7	CASIDRNRVYEQYF	TGTGCCAGCATCGACAGAAACAGGGTTTACGAGCAGTACTTC
-	-	16	TRBV27	TRBJ1-6	CASRDPQSSYNSPLHF	TGTGCCAGCAGAGACCCTCAAAGCTCCTATAATTCACCCCTCCACTTT
-	-	13	TRBV5-5	TRBJ2-7	CASSLSSLGEQYF	TGTGCCAGCAGCTTATCTAGCCTTGGCGAGCAGTACTTC